These T cell receptor beta chains were read from a single sample in a study of post-analysis software for immune sequencing data. TCRdb re-called the PCR reads through MiXCR, storing one row per CDR3 protein. The sample consists of 650,000 to 850,000 distinct CDR3 sequences, roughly 50% of them appearing once. Sequenced sample: blood. Receptors were obtained from a girl aged 5 to 17 with multiple sclerosis. Both conserved end residues are part of each CDR3. Fields, in order: J gene, CDR3 length, clone size, D gene, V gene, CDR3 protein, CDR3 DNA. D genes are given only for firm matches. Size is omitted from some rows. Given values are once, few, many or a class for expanded clones.

j_gene: TRBJ2-7
len: 14
abundance: -
d_gene: -
v_gene: TRBV11-2
CDR3aa: CASSFRDGRDEQYF
CDR3nt: TGTGCCAGCAGCTTTCGGGACGGTCGAGACGAGCAGTACTTC

j_gene: TRBJ1-5
len: 18
abundance: -
d_gene: -
v_gene: TRBV7-7
CDR3aa: CASSLEPGLGRRNQPQHF
CDR3nt: TGTGCCAGCAGCTTAGAACCGGGCCTGGGTCGCCGCAATCAGCCCCAGCATTTT

j_gene: TRBJ2-1
len: 15
abundance: -
d_gene: -
v_gene: TRBV5-1
CDR3aa: CASSSGTSPYNEQFF
CDR3nt: TGCGCCAGCAGTTCCGGGACATCACCCTACAATGAGCAGTTCTTC

j_gene: TRBJ2-1
len: 15
abundance: -
d_gene: TRBD2
v_gene: TRBV6-1
CDR3aa: CASSRTSGGLGEQFF
CDR3nt: TGTGCCAGCAGCAGGACTAGCGGGGGGCTCGGGGAGCAGTTCTTC

j_gene: TRBJ2-6
len: 18
abundance: once
d_gene: TRBD2
v_gene: TRBV20-1
CDR3aa: CSAIRSGTLFSGANVRTF
CDR3nt: TGCAGTGCTATTAGAAGCGGGACTTTATTCTCTGGGGCCAACGTCCGGACTTTC

j_gene: TRBJ1-5
len: 13
abundance: few
d_gene: -
v_gene: TRBV6-6
CDR3aa: CASRGGLNQPQHF
CDR3nt: TGTGCCAGCAGAGGGGGTCTCAATCAGCCCCAGCATTTT

j_gene: TRBJ2-7
len: 15
abundance: few
d_gene: TRBD1
v_gene: TRBV20-1
CDR3aa: CSARGRTGDSYEQYF
CDR3nt: TGCAGTGCTAGAGGACGGACAGGGGACAGCTACGAGCAGTACTTC

j_gene: TRBJ1-1
len: 14
abundance: -
d_gene: -
v_gene: TRBV6-2/TRBV6-3
CDR3aa: CASSLSTGCTEAFF
CDR3nt: TGTGCCAGCAGTTTGTCGACCGGCTGCACTGAAGCTTTCTTT

j_gene: TRBJ2-1
len: 11
abundance: -
d_gene: -
v_gene: TRBV20-1
CDR3aa: CSASKGPSQFF
CDR3nt: TGCAGTGCTAGCAAGGGCCCATCCCAGTTCTTC

j_gene: TRBJ2-1
len: 14
abundance: once
d_gene: -
v_gene: TRBV20-1
CDR3aa: CSAWLADFYNEQFF
CDR3nt: TGCAGTGCTTGGCTCGCGGACTTTTACAATGAGCAGTTCTTC

j_gene: TRBJ2-1
len: 14
abundance: -
d_gene: -
v_gene: TRBV29-1
CDR3aa: CSVLHRSSYNEQFF
CDR3nt: TGCAGCGTCTTACATAGAAGCTCCTACAATGAGCAGTTCTTC

j_gene: TRBJ1-2
len: 13
abundance: -
d_gene: TRBD1
v_gene: TRBV27
CDR3aa: CASSFPGGYGYTF
CDR3nt: TGTGCCAGCAGTTTCCCAGGGGGCTATGGCTACACCTTC

j_gene: TRBJ2-1
len: 15
abundance: -
d_gene: TRBD2
v_gene: TRBV12-3/TRBV12-4
CDR3aa: CASTFGLAANNEQFF
CDR3nt: TGTGCCAGCACCTTCGGACTAGCGGCTAACAATGAGCAGTTCTTC

j_gene: TRBJ2-3
len: 17
abundance: few
d_gene: -
v_gene: TRBV7-6
CDR3aa: CASSRSILRLGADTQYF
CDR3nt: TGTGCCAGCAGCCGTTCTATACTGAGACTCGGGGCAGATACGCAGTATTTT

j_gene: TRBJ2-5
len: 13
abundance: -
d_gene: -
v_gene: TRBV7-9
CDR3aa: CASSARAAETQYF
CDR3nt: TGTGCCAGCAGCGCGAGGGCCGCGGAGACCCAGTACTTC

j_gene: TRBJ2-4
len: 12
abundance: few
d_gene: -
v_gene: TRBV5-1
CDR3aa: CASRPESNIQYF
CDR3nt: TGCGCCAGCAGGCCCGAATCGAACATTCAGTACTTC

j_gene: TRBJ2-1
len: 19
abundance: -
d_gene: -
v_gene: TRBV6-1
CDR3aa: CASTTLPPAGVGLRDEQFF
CDR3nt: TGTGCCAGCACTACCCTCCCACCAGCCGGGGTTGGTTTGCGGGATGAGCAGTTCTTC

j_gene: TRBJ1-1
len: 13
abundance: few
d_gene: -
v_gene: TRBV20-1
CDR3aa: CSAPIKINTEAFF
CDR3nt: TGCAGTGCACCCATCAAAATTAACACTGAAGCTTTCTTT

j_gene: TRBJ1-2
len: 12
abundance: once
d_gene: -
v_gene: TRBV12-3/TRBV12-4
CDR3aa: CASRIPGLGYTF
CDR3nt: TGTGCCAGCAGAATACCTGGACTTGGCTACACCTTC

j_gene: TRBJ2-7
len: 17
abundance: -
d_gene: -
v_gene: TRBV4-1
CDR3aa: CASSQASAERVVIEQYF
CDR3nt: TGCGCCAGCAGCCAAGCTTCGGCCGAAAGGGTTGTAATCGAGCAGTACTTC

j_gene: TRBJ1-1
len: 14
abundance: once
d_gene: -
v_gene: TRBV7-2
CDR3aa: CASSWRGSRTEAFF
CDR3nt: TGTGCCAGCAGCTGGCGAGGGAGTCGCACTGAAGCTTTCTTT

j_gene: TRBJ2-6
len: 14
abundance: few
d_gene: -
v_gene: TRBV6-2/TRBV6-3
CDR3aa: CASSWTSGANVLTF
CDR3nt: TGTGCCAGCAGCTGGACCTCTGGGGCCAACGTCCTGACTTTC

j_gene: TRBJ2-1
len: 15
abundance: few
d_gene: TRBD1
v_gene: TRBV7-2
CDR3aa: CASSFGTGAGYEQFF
CDR3nt: TGTGCCAGCAGCTTCGGGACAGGGGCAGGGTATGAGCAGTTCTTC

j_gene: TRBJ2-7
len: 14
abundance: -
d_gene: TRBD2
v_gene: TRBV2
CDR3aa: CANTEAGLPYEQYF
CDR3nt: TGTGCCAACACAGAAGCGGGACTACCCTACGAGCAGTACTTC

j_gene: TRBJ1-2
len: 14
abundance: -
d_gene: -
v_gene: TRBV20-1
CDR3aa: CSASINGNREGYTF
CDR3nt: TGCAGTGCCTCTATAAACGGGAATCGCGAGGGCTACACCTTC

j_gene: TRBJ1-1
len: 16
abundance: -
d_gene: -
v_gene: TRBV29-1
CDR3aa: CSVKLAVAPRSTEAFF
CDR3nt: TGCAGCGTTAAGCTGGCAGTGGCCCCAAGGAGCACTGAAGCTTTCTTT

j_gene: TRBJ2-7
len: 15
abundance: -
d_gene: -
v_gene: TRBV3-1
CDR3aa: CASSQAGTLAYEQYF
CDR3nt: TGTGCCAGCAGCCAAGCCGGGACTCTAGCCTACGAGCAGTACTTC

j_gene: TRBJ2-5
len: 13
abundance: few
d_gene: -
v_gene: TRBV7-2
CDR3aa: CASSPRVGETQYF
CDR3nt: TGTGCCAGCAGCCCCCGAGTAGGAGAGACCCAGTACTTC

j_gene: TRBJ2-7
len: 12
abundance: few
d_gene: -
v_gene: TRBV6-5
CDR3aa: CASGRSRYEQYF
CDR3nt: TGTGCCAGCGGGCGCTCGCGGTACGAGCAGTACTTC

j_gene: TRBJ2-7
len: 16
abundance: few
d_gene: TRBD2
v_gene: TRBV6-5
CDR3aa: CASSYAGLAETYEQYF
CDR3nt: TGTGCCAGCAGTTACGCGGGACTAGCGGAAACCTACGAGCAGTACTTC

j_gene: TRBJ2-5
len: 14
abundance: -
d_gene: TRBD1
v_gene: TRBV18
CDR3aa: CASSTPDRSETQYF
CDR3nt: TGTGCCAGCTCAACCCCGGACAGGTCTGAGACTCAGTACTTC

j_gene: TRBJ1-1
len: 13
abundance: few
d_gene: -
v_gene: TRBV15
CDR3aa: CATSRVSNTEAFF
CDR3nt: TGTGCCACCAGCAGAGTTTCGAACACTGAAGCTTTCTTT

j_gene: TRBJ2-3
len: 15
abundance: few
d_gene: TRBD2
v_gene: TRBV7-7
CDR3aa: CASSSGLAGLDTQYF
CDR3nt: TGTGCTAGCAGCTCCGGACTAGCGGGACTAGATACGCAGTATTTT

j_gene: TRBJ2-1
len: 15
abundance: few
d_gene: TRBD2
v_gene: TRBV7-6
CDR3aa: CASSETSGGRNEQFF
CDR3nt: TGTGCCAGCAGTGAAACTAGCGGGGGTCGTAATGAGCAGTTCTTC

j_gene: TRBJ1-5
len: 15
abundance: -
d_gene: -
v_gene: TRBV6-6
CDR3aa: CASSSSDGFNQPQHF
CDR3nt: -

j_gene: TRBJ1-2
len: 15
abundance: few
d_gene: -
v_gene: TRBV5-1
CDR3aa: CASSLNAGTNYGYTF
CDR3nt: TGCGCCAGCAGCTTGAATGCCGGAACTAACTATGGCTACACCTTC

j_gene: TRBJ1-2
len: 17
abundance: -
d_gene: -
v_gene: TRBV7-2
CDR3aa: CASSLGRIQALTYGYTF
CDR3nt: TGTGCCAGCAGCTTGGGGAGGATCCAGGCGTTGACCTATGGCTACACCTTC

j_gene: TRBJ2-7
len: 13
abundance: -
d_gene: -
v_gene: TRBV20-1
CDR3aa: CSATGLAGYEQYF
CDR3nt: TGCAGTGCGACCGGACTGGCGGGCTACGAGCAGTACTTC

j_gene: TRBJ1-1
len: 14
abundance: -
d_gene: -
v_gene: TRBV9
CDR3aa: CASSTEGVNTEAFF
CDR3nt: TGTGCCAGCAGCACCGAAGGGGTGAACACTGAAGCTTTCTTT

j_gene: TRBJ2-1
len: 16
abundance: -
d_gene: -
v_gene: TRBV3-1
CDR3aa: CASSLSSGRSYNEQFF
CDR3nt: TGTGCCAGCAGCCTATCGAGCGGGCGCTCCTACAATGAGCAGTTCTTC

j_gene: TRBJ2-5
len: 14
abundance: -
d_gene: -
v_gene: TRBV29-1
CDR3aa: CSVEATAGAGTQYF
CDR3nt: TGCAGCGTCGAAGCTACAGCGGGCGCCGGGACCCAGTACTTC

j_gene: TRBJ2-1
len: 15
abundance: -
d_gene: TRBD2
v_gene: TRBV20-1
CDR3aa: CSARGLAGTYNEQFF
CDR3nt: TGCAGTGCTAGGGGACTAGCGGGAACCTACAATGAGCAGTTCTTC

j_gene: TRBJ2-1
len: 17
abundance: -
d_gene: TRBD1
v_gene: TRBV5-1
CDR3aa: CASSLGQGGPSYNEQFF
CDR3nt: TGCGCCAGCAGCTTGGGACAGGGGGGGCCTTCCTACAATGAGCAGTTCTTC

j_gene: TRBJ2-7
len: 16
abundance: few
d_gene: TRBD2
v_gene: TRBV28
CDR3aa: CASSPTVWLAGYEQYF
CDR3nt: TGTGCCAGCAGTCCCACCGTTTGGTTAGCGGGCTACGAGCAGTACTTC

j_gene: TRBJ2-7
len: 16
abundance: -
d_gene: TRBD2
v_gene: TRBV7-2
CDR3aa: CASSLEGTSGSNEQYF
CDR3nt: TGTGCCAGCAGCTTAGAGGGGACTAGCGGGAGCAACGAGCAGTACTTC

j_gene: TRBJ1-2
len: 14
abundance: -
d_gene: -
v_gene: TRBV5-1
CDR3aa: CASSLAPGADGYTF
CDR3nt: TGCGCCAGCAGCTTGGCTCCCGGGGCGGATGGCTACACCTTC

j_gene: TRBJ2-1
len: 17
abundance: -
d_gene: -
v_gene: TRBV6-1
CDR3aa: CASRGVSSGTFYNEQFF
CDR3nt: TGTGCCAGCAGGGGGGTTTCGAGTGGGACTTTCTACAATGAGCAGTTCTTC

j_gene: TRBJ2-5
len: 13
abundance: few
d_gene: TRBD1
v_gene: TRBV5-1
CDR3aa: CASSTTGEETQYF
CDR3nt: TGCGCCAGCAGCACGACAGGGGAAGAGACCCAGTACTTC

j_gene: TRBJ2-3
len: 16
abundance: -
d_gene: TRBD2
v_gene: TRBV14
CDR3aa: CASSQLGRGGTDTQYF
CDR3nt: TGTGCCAGCAGCCAGCTCGGGAGGGGTGGCACAGATACGCAGTATTTT

j_gene: TRBJ2-3
len: 13
abundance: -
d_gene: -
v_gene: TRBV7-3
CDR3aa: CASSALRDSPQYF
CDR3nt: TGTGCCAGCAGCGCACTCCGGGACTCCCCCCAGTATTTT

j_gene: TRBJ1-2
len: 12
abundance: -
d_gene: -
v_gene: TRBV7-9
CDR3aa: CASSYIDYGYTF
CDR3nt: TGTGCCAGCAGTTATATAGACTATGGCTACACCTTC

j_gene: TRBJ2-7
len: 13
abundance: few
d_gene: -
v_gene: TRBV12-3/TRBV12-4
CDR3aa: CASRGGTAYEQYF
CDR3nt: TGTGCCAGCAGGGGCGGGACAGCCTACGAGCAGTACTTC

j_gene: TRBJ2-7
len: 15
abundance: -
d_gene: -
v_gene: TRBV20-1
CDR3aa: CSARDRAGSAYEQYF
CDR3nt: TGCAGTGCTAGAGATCGGGCAGGGTCGGCCTACGAGCAGTACTTC

j_gene: TRBJ2-7
len: 15
abundance: -
d_gene: -
v_gene: TRBV13
CDR3aa: CASSLLSGQGSEQYF
CDR3nt: TGTGCCAGCAGCTTATTATCCGGCCAGGGCTCCGAGCAGTACTTC

j_gene: TRBJ2-7
len: 15
abundance: -
d_gene: TRBD1
v_gene: TRBV20-1
CDR3aa: CSAPNPGTGFYEQYF
CDR3nt: TGCAGTGCCCCGAACCCCGGGACAGGGTTCTACGAGCAGTACTTC

j_gene: TRBJ1-2
len: 17
abundance: few
d_gene: -
v_gene: TRBV5-5
CDR3aa: CASSSPSGSGAHYGYTF
CDR3nt: TGTGCCAGCAGCTCCCCGTCGGGGTCAGGTGCTCACTATGGCTACACCTTC

j_gene: TRBJ2-3
len: 13
abundance: few
d_gene: -
v_gene: TRBV5-1
CDR3aa: CASSGNRADTQYF
CDR3nt: TGCGCCAGCAGCGGGAACAGGGCGGATACGCAGTATTTT

j_gene: TRBJ2-7
len: 15
abundance: few
d_gene: -
v_gene: TRBV7-7
CDR3aa: CASSRGGGPRNEQYF
CDR3nt: TGTGCTAGCAGCCGAGGGGGAGGGCCGAGGAACGAGCAGTACTTC

j_gene: TRBJ1-1
len: 15
abundance: once
d_gene: -
v_gene: TRBV5-1
CDR3aa: CASSPRTDMNTEAFF
CDR3nt: TGCGCCAGCAGCCCCCGGACGGACATGAACACTGAAGCTTTCTTT